This TCR beta chain emerged from a study of blood T cells in healthy people across ages. The CDR3 has 12 residues. The germline gives CDR1 SQVTM, CDR2 ANQGSEA. The V end lost 8 bases, the J end lost 6 bases, and 15 bases lay between the germline ends. A second PCR, run for about 7 to 11 cycles, used a sample-barcoded 5' primer plus a J-beta primer mix. TCRdb reprocessed the 5' RACE reads via MiXCR and lists one record per CDR3 protein. The top ten clones hold 6.5% to 10% of a sample with about 1,600,000 distinct CDR3 sequences, 35% to 45% of them seen once. The gene calls are TRBV29-1 and TRBJ2-3, with TRBD2 as a possible D gene (6 bases). The sequenced sample was blood. The clonotype comes from a young woman in good health. The CDR3 DNA reads as TGCAGCTACCCTACCGCGGGGGATACGCAGTATTTT. This gives the protein CSYPTAGDTQYF.